This record covers a single T cell receptor beta chain. Its cognate antigen is unknown. The treatment: oral pan-JAK inhibitor, 5-10 mg twice daily. Collected material from alopecia areata patients comprised lesional scalp punch biopsies and peripheral blood. Germline assignment: CDR1 SEHNR and CDR2 FQNEAQ (reference sequence). V was cut by 1 base and J by 6 bases, with 7 bases left in between. The CDR3 has 13 residues. This record belongs to a study of CD8+ T cells in alopecia areata. Study background: Twice a day, 5 to 10 mg of oral tofacitinib was administered to treated patients. Study-wide results and limits: An increase in clonality over normal scalp was evident in lesional scalp, especially alopecia totalis/universalis. On tofacitinib, scalp and blood still held many of the expanded lesional clones.

Sequencing templates came from extracted RNA that was reverse transcribed into cDNA. The protocol was immunoSEQ multiplex PCR, while the TCRdb copy is restricted to in-frame clones and leaves out a portion. The table shows approximately 200,000 clones, with approximately 56% occurring only once. The sequence came from a human donor with alopecia areata. The source material was CD4+ T cells sorted from blood, sampled at week 4, from a patient treated with tofacitinib. This rearrangement joins TRBV7-9 to TRBJ2-1, with D unresolved. The CDR3 protein is CASSLGSSNEQFF. The CDR3 DNA is TGTGCCAGCAGCTTAGGAAGCAGCAATGAGCAGTTCTTC.